The 12 T cell receptor beta chains listed next were all sequenced from one sample in a study of cytomegalovirus exposure and HLA in healthy donors (dated by TCRdb to between 2016 and 2019). Receptor libraries were prepared by the immunoSEQ multiplex PCR assay. The multiplex PCR relied on a mix of 60 forward primers for TCR Vbeta segments and 13 reverse primers for TCR Jbeta segments. This is the immuneACCESS table as TCRdb keeps it, with only in-frame sequences that have V and J called. A part of the clones is gone; compared with another copy, unresolved V genes explain less than half, and the rest is unexplained. A total of some 65,000 clones appear in this sample, about 72% of them only once. The top ten hold about 3% of the sample. The sample comprised PBMCs. These receptors all stem from a girl aged 5-17 years in good health and CMV-seropositive.

The CDR3 region is CASSELSGYGYTF. CDR3 bases: TGTGCCAGCAGTGAATTATCAGGGTATGGCTACACCTTC. The gene calls are TRBV2 and TRBJ1-2; D is perhaps TRBD1 (5 bases). Deletions cut 2 bases from V and 5 bases from J, with 9 bases between. Germline V gives CDR1 SNHLY, CDR2 FYNNEI. The CDR3 loop spans 13 amino acids.

V is TRBV30 and J is TRBJ2-2, with 9 bases identical to TRBD2. Germline CDR1 and CDR2: GTSNPN and SVGIG (reference sequence). CDR3 size: 14 residues. The V and J ends lost 2 bases and 5 bases, in that order; junction bases with no gene match: 3. As DNA, the CDR3 is TGTGCCTGGAGTAGACTAGCGGCAACCGGGGAGCTGTTTTTT. Protein: CAWSRLAATGELFF.

This chain connects TRBV19 to TRBJ1-5, with D possibly TRBD1 on 6 matching bases. The CDR3 length is 16 residues. Per germline, CDR1 LNHDA and CDR2 SQIVND (reference sequence). V dropped 2 bases and J dropped 9 bases, with 20 bases sitting between them. For the CDR3, the DNA is TGTGCCAGTAGTATAAGATCGGACAGACCTGTATGGCCCCAGCATTTT. Protein product: CASSIRSDRPVWPQHF.

The chain has TRBV5-1 and TRBJ1-1; D uncertain. The CDR3 extends over 14 amino acids. With 7 bases removed from V and 2 bases from J, the gap between germline ends came to 15 bases. The V gene's germline CDR1 is SGHRS and CDR2 YFSETQ. DNA of the CDR3: TGCGCCAGCCACCCAGGCCCACCTAACACTGAAGCTTTCTTT. Encoded protein: CASHPGPPNTEAFF.

This chain uses TRBV19 with TRBJ2-5; D not certain. V was pared by 7 bases and J by 0 bases, with 6 bases between. The CDR3 is made up of 12 amino acids. Germline CDR1 reads LNHDA; CDR2 reads SQIVND (reference sequence). CDR3 amino acids: CASNGYQETQYF. The CDR3 coding sequence is TGTGCCAGTAATGGCTACCAAGAGACCCAGTACTTC.

This clone came up once. V usage is TRBV7-2 and J usage is TRBJ2-3; 8 bases are a match to TRBD2. The CDR3 has 14 residues. J was trimmed by 6 bases and V by 4 bases; bases with no gene match: 6. From germline, CDR1 is SGHTA and CDR2 FQGNSA. CDR3 DNA sequence: TGTGCCAGCAGCTATCCCGGGGGGGCTGATACGCAGTATTTT. It specifies CASSYPGGADTQYF.

By frequency in the sample, this clone is medium-sized. The rearrangement uses TRBV7-9 and TRBJ2-2; no clear D gene. The germline CDR1 and CDR2 sequences are SEHNR and FQNEAQ (reference sequence). The CDR3 runs 13 residues. The ends were cut back, 2 bases at V and 7 bases at J, with 8 bases in the middle. The CDR3 bases are TGTGCCAGCAGCTTAAACTTTGGCGGGGAGCTGTTTTTT. The encoded protein is CASSLNFGGELFF.

The chain uses TRBV6-1 and TRBJ1-2; D call uncertain. V shed 2 bases and J shed 7 bases, with 20 bases lying between them. In germline, CDR1 is MNHNS, CDR2 SASEGT. This CDR3 is built from 16 residues. The CDR3 DNA reads TGTGCCAGCAGTGAATCTTCTGGGCGGGCTAGATCTGGCTACACCTTC. It codes for CASSESSGRARSGYTF.

This clone was picked up a small number of times. The chain recombines TRBV2 with TRBJ1-2, with D perhaps TRBD1 (6 bases). Trimming left V 6 bases short and J 5 bases short, with 16 bases between. Germline CDR1 is SNHLY and CDR2 is FYNNEI. CDR3 length: 14 amino acids. In nucleotides, the CDR3 is TGTGCCAGCAGACTCGAGACAGGCGAATATGGCTACACCTTC. This sequence encodes CASRLETGEYGYTF.

J is TRBJ2-5 and V is TRBV5-4, with 8 bases that match TRBD2. Losses at the gene ends were 9 bases for V and 1 base for J; bases not matched to a gene: 5. This CDR3 comprises 13 residues. The germline V gene encodes CDR1 SGHNT and CDR2 YYREEE (reference sequence). The DNA for the CDR3 is TGTGCCACGAGCGGGAGCCTCCAAGAGACCCAGTACTTC. Its translation is CATSGSLQETQYF. Full variable domain (missing parts from reference TRBV5-4 and TRBJ2-5): ETGVTQSPTHLIKTRGQQVTLRCSSQSGHNTVSWYQQALGQGPQFIFQYYREEENGRGNFPPRFSGLQFPNYSSELNVNALELDDSALYLCATSGSLQETQYFGPGTRLLVL.

As DNA, the CDR3 is TGTGCCAGCAGCTCCCGGGACAGGGGGTTCTATGGCTACACCTTC. This gives the protein CASSSRDRGFYGYTF. The chain combines TRBV7-2 with TRBJ1-2; 11 bases match TRBD1. Losses at the gene ends were 4 bases for V and 4 bases for J; bases not matched to a gene: 5. The CDR3 runs to 15 residues. Germline V CDR1 and CDR2: SGHTA, FQGNSA.

The chain employs TRBV29-1 and TRBJ2-1; D uncertain. Germline assignment: CDR1 SQVTM and CDR2 ANQGSEA. Trimming took 4 bases from V and 3 from J, leaving 7 bases between them. This CDR3 has 12 amino acids. The CDR3 region is CSVVPRYNEQFF. CDR3 in DNA: TGCAGCGTTGTCCCCCGCTACAATGAGCAGTTCTTC.